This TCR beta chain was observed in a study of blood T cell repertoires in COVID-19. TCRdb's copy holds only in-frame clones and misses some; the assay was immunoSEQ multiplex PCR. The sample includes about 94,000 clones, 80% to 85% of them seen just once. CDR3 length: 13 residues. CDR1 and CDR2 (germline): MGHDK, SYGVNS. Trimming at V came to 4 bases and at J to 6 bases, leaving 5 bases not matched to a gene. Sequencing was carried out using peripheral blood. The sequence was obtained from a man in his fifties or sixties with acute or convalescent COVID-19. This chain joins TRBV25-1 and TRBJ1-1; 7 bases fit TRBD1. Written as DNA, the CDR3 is TGTGCCAGCAGTGGACAGGGTGTGTCTGAAGCTTTCTTT. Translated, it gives CASSGQGVSEAFF. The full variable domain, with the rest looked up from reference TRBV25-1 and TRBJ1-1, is EADIYQTPRYLVIGTGKKITLECSQTMGHDKMYWYQQDPGMELHLIHYSYGVNSTEKGDLSSESTVSRIRTEHFPLTLESARPSHTSQYLCASSGQGVSEAFFGQGTRLTVV.